Each of the 14 T cell receptor beta chains below was sequenced from the same sample in a study of blood T cell repertoires in COVID-19. Measured with immunoSEQ multiplex PCR; TCRdb has only the in-frame clones, and not every one. The table has about 140,000 clones, approximately 85% seen once. Input material: peripheral blood. The receptors originated from a man aged 50-59 years with acute or convalescent COVID-19.

V is TRBV28 and J is TRBJ1-1; TRBD1 might be the D (5 bases). The V end lost 5 bases, the J end lost 4 bases, and 20 bases lay between the germline ends. CDR1 MDHEN and CDR2 SYDVKM come from the germline V gene. This CDR3 has 16 residues. This CDR3 is CASSPPLGGGGTEAFF. In nucleotides, the CDR3 is TGTGCCAGCAGTCCTCCGTTGGGGGGGGGTGGCACTGAAGCTTTCTTT. The variable domain in full, completed from reference TRBV28 and TRBJ1-1, reads DVKVTQSSRYLVKRTGEKVFLECVQDMDHENMFWYRQDPGLGLRLIYFSYDVKMKEKGDIPEGYSVSREKKERFSLILESASTNQTSMYLCASSPPLGGGGTEAFFGQGTRLTVV.

This chain links TRBV3-1 (or the pseudogene TRBV3-2) with TRBJ1-2, with D possibly TRBD1 on 5 matching bases. Germline CDR1 and CDR2: LGHDT and YNNKEL (reference sequence). The ends were cut back, 1 base at V and 7 bases at J, with 10 bases in the middle. The CDR3 is 13 amino acids. CDR3 nucleotide sequence: TGTGCCAGCAGCCAAGTCGGGGGACCTGGCTACACCTTC. It is translated as CASSQVGGPGYTF.

The chain uses TRBV2 and TRBJ1-5, with D unresolved. Per the germline V gene, CDR1 is SNHLY and CDR2 is FYNNEI. This CDR3 region has 14 residues. The ends were cut back, 6 bases at V and 6 bases at J, with 15 bases in the middle. The CDR3 reads CASREGRTGQPQHF. CDR3 sequence (DNA): TGTGCCAGCAGGGAGGGCAGGACGGGTCAGCCCCAGCATTTT.

V and J are TRBV6-6 and TRBJ1-1; D might be TRBD1 (5 bases). V was pared by 4 bases and J by 4 bases, with 10 bases between. The CDR3 is 13 amino acids. CDR1 is MNHNY, CDR2 SVGAGI, per germline (reference sequence). CDR3 nucleotides: TGTGCCAGCAGTTTAGGGGAAAGCACTGAAGCTTTCTTT. This codes for CASSLGESTEAFF.

The V call is TRBV11-3, the J call TRBJ1-1; D is unresolved. Germline assignment: CDR1 SGHNT and CDR2 YENEEA. Between the trimmed V and J ends, which lost 5 bases and 3 bases, there was a span of 4 bases. This CDR3 has 11 residues. This CDR3 is CASSADTEAFF. The DNA of the CDR3 is TGTGCCAGCAGCGCGGACACTGAAGCTTTCTTT. The full variable domain, its missing parts supplied by reference TRBV11-3 and TRBJ1-1, is EAGVVQSPRYKIIEKKQPVAFWCNPISGHNTLYWYLQNLGQGPELLIRYENEEAVDDSQLPKDRFSAERLKGVDSTLKIQPAELGDSAVYLCASSADTEAFFGQGTRLTVV.

V gene TRBV15 combines with J gene TRBJ2-2, with 7 bases lining up with TRBD2. This CDR3 spans 17 amino acids. V shed 0 bases and J 8 bases; nucleotides not matched to a gene: 12. Germline CDR1 reads LNHNV; CDR2 reads YYDKDF (reference sequence). In DNA form, the CDR3 reads TGTGCCACCAGCAGAGATCCTAGCGGAAGATCCGTTGGGGAGCTGTTTTTT. Translating gives CATSRDPSGRSVGELFF.

The V and J genes are TRBV18 and TRBJ1-3; D remains ambiguous. In germline, CDR1 is KGHSH, CDR2 LQKENI. The CDR3 extends over 15 amino acids. Trimming removed 3 bases from V and 0 bases from J, with 9 bases in between. The CDR3 region has the DNA TGTGCCAGCTCACCTCCAGGACTCTCTGGAAACACCATATATTTT. This gives the protein CASSPPGLSGNTIYF. The entire variable domain, with the rest obtained from reference TRBV18 and TRBJ1-3, is as follows: NAGVMQNPRHLVRRRGQEARLRCSPMKGHSHVYWYRQLPEEGLKFMVYLQKENIIDESGMPKERFSAEFPKEGPSILRIQQVVRGDSAAYFCASSPPGLSGNTIYFGEGSWLTVV.

The rearrangement links TRBV6-1 to TRBJ1-2, with 8 bases fitting TRBD1. This CDR3 contains 15 residues. J lost 8 bases, V lost 0 bases, and 8 bases had no gene match. Germline assignment: CDR1 MNHNS and CDR2 SASEGT. The CDR3 region is CASSEAITGGGGYTF. As DNA, the CDR3 is TGTGCCAGCAGTGAAGCGATTACAGGGGGAGGCGGCTACACCTTC.

The chain uses TRBV6-5 and TRBJ2-7, with 9 bases aligning to TRBD1. The CDR3 loop spans 15 amino acids. Germline V gene data show CDR1 as MNHEY and CDR2 as SVGAGI. Germline trimming cut 0 bases from V and 2 bases from J; bases unmatched to any gene: 2. Here the CDR3 reads CASSYSRDRAYEQYF. CDR3 DNA sequence: TGTGCCAGCAGTTACTCCAGGGACAGGGCCTACGAGCAGTACTTC.

The chain recombines TRBV27 with TRBJ2-1; maybe TRBD2 (5 bases). This CDR3 region has 14 residues. V was shortened by 4 bases and J by 3 bases, with 10 bases between the two germline ends. Germline-derived CDR1 and CDR2 are MNHEY and SMNVEV (reference sequence). The CDR3 here is CASSSGLDYNEQFF. The CDR3 DNA reads TGTGCCAGCAGTTCCGGACTGGACTACAATGAGCAGTTCTTC.

CDR3 DNA: TGTGCCAGCAGTTTATTGGCCAATCAGCCCCAGCATTTT. It is translated as CASSLLANQPQHF. The chain uses TRBV12-3 or TRBV12-4 and TRBJ1-5; D is unresolved. Trimming took 2 bases from V and 3 from J, leaving 5 bases between them. This CDR3 comprises 13 residues.

This chain joins TRBV4-1 and TRBJ1-5, with D perhaps TRBD1 (5 bases). This CDR3 comprises 16 residues. CDR1 is MGHRA, CDR2 YSYEKL, per germline. The V end was cut by 0 bases, the J end by 3 bases, with 12 bases between. CDR3 DNA: TGCGCCAGCAGCCAAGATCCCGGACATCCCAATCAGCCCCAGCATTTT. This encodes CASSQDPGHPNQPQHF.

The chain employs TRBV19 and TRBJ2-3, with TRBD1 matching over 7 bases. Germline V gene lookup returns CDR1 LNHDA and CDR2 SQIVND (reference sequence). CDR3 length equals 16 residues. After removal of 5 bases from V and 1 base from J, the junction contained 9 bases not matched to a gene. The CDR3 protein is CASSPRQGWGTDTQYF. CDR3 nucleotides: TGTGCCAGTAGTCCCCGACAGGGATGGGGCACAGATACGCAGTATTTT.

V is TRBV5-1 and J is TRBJ2-7; 9 bases are a match to TRBD2. V shed 0 bases, J shed 1 base, and the junction held 5 bases outside the gene matches. CDR3 length equals 16 residues. The V gene's germline CDR1 is SGHRS and CDR2 YFSETQ. The CDR3 bases are TGCGCCAGCAGCTTGGGTACTAGCGGGTTGTCCTACGAGCAGTACTTC. It translates to CASSLGTSGLSYEQYF.